The 21 T cell receptor beta chains below all came from one sample that was sequenced in a study of cytomegalovirus exposure and HLA in healthy donors. Assay: immunoSEQ multiplex PCR; the TCRdb copy retains only in-frame clones and omits some. The sample holds some 250,000 clones; around 91% are singletons and the top ten take under 0.45%. Input material: PBMCs. The receptors were sampled from a young woman in good health and CMV-seronegative.

The chain links TRBV6-5 to TRBJ2-7, with TRBD1 matching over 7 bases. The germline gives CDR1 MNHEY, CDR2 SVGAGI. V was clipped by 6 bases and J by 5 bases; unmatched bases: 13. The CDR3 is 15 amino acids. CDR3 DNA sequence: TGTGCCAGCAGACCCTCACAGGGGAATCACCACGAGCAGTACGTC. Its translation: CASRPSQGNHHEQYV.

This sequence joins TRBV6-6 and TRBJ2-7; the D gene is possibly TRBD2 (5 bases). Trimming cost V 6 bases and J 3 bases, with 15 bases left between them. This CDR3 region has 14 residues. The germline gives CDR1 MNHNY, CDR2 SVGAGI (reference sequence). The CDR3 spells CASRPTRGNYEQYF. Here the CDR3 DNA reads TGTGCCAGCAGGCCGACTCGAGGGAACTACGAGCAGTACTTC.

This chain joins TRBV5-5 and TRBJ1-5; maybe TRBD1 (6 bases). Germline V gene lookup returns CDR1 SGHKS and CDR2 YYEKEE (reference sequence). The CDR3 consists of 14 residues. V was cut by 2 bases and J by 10 bases, with 16 bases left in between. CDR3 region: CASSLGQPSNPQHF. The CDR3 nucleotides are TGTGCCAGCAGCTTAGGACAGCCATCAAATCCCCAGCATTTT.

This clone was counted a single time. This chain connects TRBV6-1 to TRBJ1-6, with a tentative D call TRBD1 (6 bases). Germline V CDR1 and CDR2: MNHNS, SASEGT. CDR3 length equals 13 residues. Between the trimmed V and J ends, which lost 8 bases and 9 bases, there was a span of 14 bases. This CDR3 reads CASLRDTSSPLHF. The DNA for the CDR3 is TGTGCCAGCCTCCGGGACACCTCTTCACCCCTCCACTTT.

This chain links TRBV4-1 with TRBJ2-7; 11 bases are shared with TRBD2. Losses at the gene ends were 1 base for V and 3 bases for J; bases not matched to a gene: 2. The germline V gene encodes CDR1 MGHRA and CDR2 YSYEKL. This CDR3 has 15 amino acids. As DNA, the CDR3 is TGCGCCAGCAGCCAAGCCGGGACTAGCGGCTACGAGCAGTACTTC. Amino acids: CASSQAGTSGYEQYF.

This rearrangement joins TRBV6-6 to TRBJ1-5; D is ambiguous. The germline V gene encodes CDR1 MNHNY and CDR2 SVGAGI (reference sequence). This CDR3 has 15 amino acids. The V end lost 6 bases, the J end lost 4 bases, and 16 bases lay between the germline ends. The CDR3, as DNA: TGTGCCAGCAGCCTTCAGACAAGCCTGAATCAGCCCCAGCATTTT. Translated, it gives CASSLQTSLNQPQHF.

V is TRBV6-1 and J is TRBJ1-1; TRBD1 matches 8 bases. J gave up 4 bases and V 4 bases, and 14 bases lay outside the gene matches. Germline CDR1 and CDR2: MNHNS and SASEGT. CDR3 length: 17 residues. CDR3 loop: CASSVQGATTRATEAFF. The CDR3 DNA reads as TGTGCCAGCAGTGTTCAGGGGGCAACTACCCGGGCCACTGAAGCTTTCTTT.

The rearrangement links TRBV4-1 to TRBJ2-5; a possible D gene is TRBD1 (6 bases). Looked up from germline, CDR1 is MGHRA and CDR2 is YSYEKL. The CDR3 sequence is 13 residues long. The V end lost 2 bases, the J end lost 5 bases, and 9 bases lay between the germline ends. The CDR3 bases are TGCGCCAGCAGCCAACCCGACAGGGAGACCCAGTACTTC. Protein: CASSQPDRETQYF.

This chain links TRBV14 with TRBJ2-7, with 8 nucleotides matching TRBD1. The CDR3 extends over 16 amino acids. CDR1 and CDR2 (germline): SGHDN, FVKESK. V trimming: 4 bases; J trimming: 0 bases; junction bases outside the gene matches: 8. The CDR3 nucleotides read TGTGCCAGCAGCCCCTCGGGACAGGCTAGCTCCTACGAGCAGTACTTC. Translating it yields CASSPSGQASSYEQYF.

The chain has TRBV27 and TRBJ1-2, with 8 bases aligning to TRBD1. This CDR3 contains 16 residues. V was pared by 7 bases and J by 3 bases, with 13 bases of the junction left unmatched. CDR1 and CDR2 from the germline V gene are MNHEY and SMNVEV (reference sequence). In DNA, the CDR3 is TGTGCCAGCAAGAAACTCGGACAGGGACCGGACTATGGCTACACCTTC. Protein: CASKKLGQGPDYGYTF.

V gene TRBV10-3 combines with J gene TRBJ2-7; 7 bases are shared with TRBD1. This CDR3 has 15 residues. The germline V gene encodes CDR1 ENHRY and CDR2 SYGVKD. The trim removed 0 bases at V and 1 base at J, leaving 3 bases unmatched. The CDR3 bases are TGTGCCATCAGTGAGTCGACAGGGTTGTCCTACGAGCAGTACTTC. Its translation is CAISESTGLSYEQYF.

This chain connects TRBV11-2 to TRBJ2-5, with 12 nucleotides matching TRBD2. The CDR3 is made up of 15 amino acids. In germline, CDR1 is SGHAT, CDR2 FQNNGV. V lost 5 bases, J lost 5 bases, and 6 bases stayed unmatched. The CDR3 sequence is CASSATSGGTETQYF. CDR3 nucleotide sequence: TGTGCCAGCAGCGCCACTAGCGGGGGGACCGAGACCCAGTACTTC.

The V gene is TRBV7-8, the J gene TRBJ1-2; TRBD1 agrees at 11 bases. The CDR3 is made up of 15 amino acids. CDR1 SGHVS and CDR2 FQNEAQ come from the germline V gene. The V segment lost 2 bases and the J segment 7 bases; nucleotides outside the gene matches: 6. The CDR3 sequence is CASSLRDRGNGGYTF. The CDR3 region has the DNA TGTGCCAGCAGCTTACGGGACAGGGGGAACGGTGGCTACACCTTC.

CDR3 DNA: TGTGCCAGTAGCATACCCCCTTACAGGGGTGGGAACACTGAAGCTTTCTTT. Translation gives CASSIPPYRGGNTEAFF. The chain joins TRBV19 to TRBJ1-1; TRBD1 matches 7 bases. This CDR3 comprises 17 residues. Looked up from germline, CDR1 is LNHDA and CDR2 is SQIVND (reference sequence). The trim removed 6 bases at V and 1 base at J, leaving 14 bases unmatched.

The V call is TRBV9, the J call TRBJ2-1; TRBD1 is a possible D gene (6 bases). This CDR3 comprises 15 residues. Germline V gene lookup returns CDR1 SGDLS and CDR2 YYNGEE. The V gene lost 0 bases and the J gene lost 3 bases, with 10 bases spanning the gap. CDR3 loop: CASSVAAGDYNEQFF. Written as DNA, the CDR3 is TGTGCCAGCAGCGTAGCGGCAGGGGACTACAATGAGCAGTTCTTC.

The V call is TRBV6-6, the J call TRBJ1-1, with D unclear. V dropped 2 bases and J dropped 1 base, with 8 bases sitting between them. CDR3 length: 14 amino acids. Looked up from germline, CDR1 is MNHNY and CDR2 is SVGAGI (reference sequence). In DNA form, the CDR3 reads TGTGCCAGCAGTTACCAAGCGTCGAACACTGAAGCTTTCTTT. Protein: CASSYQASNTEAFF.

The chain joins TRBV30 to TRBJ2-3; D is possibly TRBD1 (6 bases). Germline CDR1 and CDR2: GTSNPN and SVGIG (reference sequence). CDR3 length: 20 residues. Between the trimmed V and J ends, which lost 1 base and 1 base, there was a span of 27 bases. For the CDR3, the DNA is TGTGCCTGGAGTGACCGGGACCACAAAAACGACAGGTCGGGCACAGATACGCAGTATTTT. As protein: CAWSDRDHKNDRSGTDTQYF.

The gene calls are TRBV18 and TRBJ1-3; 8 bases map to TRBD1. Germline assignment: CDR1 KGHSH and CDR2 LQKENI. After removal of 3 bases from V and 4 bases from J, the junction contained 8 bases not matched to a gene. The length of the CDR3 is 16 residues. CDR3 coding DNA: TGTGCCAGCTCACCGGACAGGGATGGTTTCGGAAACACCATATATTTT. It codes for CASSPDRDGFGNTIYF.

The chain uses TRBV10-1 and TRBJ2-1; 9 nucleotides match TRBD2. CDR1 and CDR2 (germline): WNHNN, SYGVQD (reference sequence). The CDR3 spans 15 residues. J gave up 5 bases and V 3 bases, and 5 bases lay outside the gene matches. For the CDR3, the DNA is TGCGCCAGCAGTGAACGAAGCGGGGGGAACAATGAGCAGTTCTTC. Protein: CASSERSGGNNEQFF.

V and J are TRBV2 and TRBJ1-2; D not resolved. This CDR3 is built from 13 residues. Trimming cost V 3 bases and J 5 bases, with 10 bases left between them. Germline V gene lookup returns CDR1 SNHLY and CDR2 FYNNEI. In nucleotides, the CDR3 is TGTGCCAGCAGTGACCACAGAATTTATGGCTACACCTTC. It encodes CASSDHRIYGYTF. The full variable domain, its missing parts supplied by reference TRBV2 and TRBJ1-2, is EPEVTQTPSHQVTQMGQEVILRCVPISNHLYFYWYRQILGQKVEFLVSFYNNEISEKSEIFDDQFSVERPDGSNFTLKIRSTKLEDSAMYFCASSDHRIYGYTFGSGTRLTVV.

The chain is built from TRBV7-2 and TRBJ2-1, with 10 bases aligning to TRBD2. Germline V lookup: CDR1 SGHTA, CDR2 FQGNSA. The CDR3 loop spans 16 amino acids. J gave up 4 bases and V 1 base, and 4 bases lay outside the gene matches. Here the CDR3 reads CASSLVPSGGYNEQFF. For the CDR3, the DNA is TGTGCCAGCAGCTTAGTGCCTAGCGGGGGTTACAATGAGCAGTTCTTC.